This T cell receptor beta chain was identified in a study of Graves' ophthalmopathy and Graves' hyperthyroidism. Study-level points and caveats: Among expanded thyroid clonotypes above 0.001 frequency, most also occurred in blood. In separating ophthalmopathy from stable hyperthyroidism, a 13-signature model achieved 87.88% sensitivity and nearly 84% specificity.

This clonotype has at least ten counts. What it binds is not known. The authors amplified TCR beta CDR3 regions, and they did so from RNA transcripts for repertoire sequencing. First-round RT-PCR used HTBI primers; second-round multiplex PCR followed. From the multiplex PCR reads, TCRdb called clonotypes with MiXCR, one entry per CDR3 protein. The sample includes 500,000 to 800,000 distinct CDR3 sequences, about two fifths seen only once; the top ten take 2.5% to 3.5%. Germline CDR1 reads SEHNR; CDR2 reads FQNEAQ (reference sequence). Trimming stripped 5 bases from V and 5 bases from J, with 15 bases between. CDR3 length: 14 amino acids. Uncontrolled infections, pregnancy, lactation or other autoimmune diseases led to patient exclusion.

The V and J genes are TRBV7-9 and TRBJ2-5; D call uncertain. The clonotype comes from an adult man with Graves' ophthalmopathy. Specimen: peripheral blood. In DNA form, the CDR3 reads TGTGCCAGCAGCCCGCAAGGTCCCAGGGAGACCCAGTACTTC. Translating gives CASSPQGPRETQYF.